The source of this TCR beta chain is a study of monozygotic twins with cystic fibrosis (dated by TCRdb to about 2021). Turning to the overall study: Barcoded libraries were made from about 2.7 micrograms of fragmented DNA using about 14 PCR cycles. To gauge how much genetics shapes V and J gene usage, the researchers compared TCR beta repertoires both within and across 16 monozygotic twin pairs who have cystic fibrosis. Data for three of the twin pairs had already been reported earlier in a different context. Twins were ranked among 1,060 cohort participants for weight-for-height and FEVPerc (FEV1 disease centile) at the day of blood sampling. The cohort comprised ten female and six male twin pairs aged about 2.0 to 40 years, median around 9 years, mostly children and adolescents. What the research found in general, with its limitations: Sharing of nucleotide-identical clonotypes was significantly greater within monozygotic CF twin pairs than between unrelated CF individuals (P = 0.000026, Mann-Whitney). Simpson clonality was found to be generally low (median approximately 0.0096), suggesting a naive-dominated repertoire, although higher clonality was observed in the most severely affected patients. Only a small cohort was studied, and no association of shared CDR3 numbers with age, concordance or disease severity was found. V gene usage was most similar to the co-twin for 13 of 16 pairs, and J usage for 8 of 16 pairs, suggesting genetic constraints.

TCR beta CDR3 regions were amplified by multiplex PCR with the immunoSEQ immune profiling system according to the manufacturer's instructions. An Illumina NextSeq system was used to carry out the sequencing. As for how the authors treated the data: The immunoSEQ Analyzer platform handled processing of the sequence data, and clonality was calculated by taking the square root of Simpson's index of productive rearrangements. V and J usage similarity was measured by Jensen-Shannon distance, and CDR3 generation probabilities were computed with OLGA. Shared CDR3 sequences were searched in the immuneACCESS database (August 2020) and in VDJdb (December 2020). TCRdb took over this immuneACCESS table, retaining in-frame rearrangements with V and J assigned. Such tables are incomplete; in checked studies, under half of the missing clones stem from an unresolved V gene, and the remainder is unexplained. For V, J and clone size, that table is used; D and trimming come from the DNA. Recorded for this sample are about 21,000 clones; 91% of them occurred a single time. Around 1.4% of the sample belongs to the ten largest clones.

The twin pairs came from the European Cystic Fibrosis Twin and Sibling Study Cohort, which recruited patients from about 160 CF clinics across 14 European countries. Both zygosity and CFTR genotype were checked in-house, and zygosity was tested with multiplex PCR across nine short tandem repeat loci. Each twin gave a peripheral blood sample, and clinical parameters were documented on that same day of blood sampling. Genomic DNA was isolated from peripheral blood cells with phenol/chloroform and kept in TE buffer at 4 degrees C. Comment on this clone: What this receptor recognizes is not known. There are no base qualities to consult, and no much larger clone falls within one base.

Trimming takes 1 base off V and 6 bases off J; junction bases not matched to a gene: 5. The germline V gene yields SGHTA for CDR1 and FQGNSA for CDR2. Inclusive of the bounding cysteine and phenylalanine, the CDR3 is 16 residues long. The kept DNA is CDR3 alone, 48 bases in frame from the first base. The sample taken for sequencing was blood. The TCR originated in a girl aged 2-10 years with cystic fibrosis. The receptor chain draws on TRBV7-2 and TRBJ2-7; TRBD2 lines up with 14 middle nucleotides. The CDR3 reads CASSLGLAGGPAEQYF. The DNA sequence is given as TGTGCCAGCAGCTTAGGACTAGCGGGAGGGCCGGCCGAGCAGTACTTC.